Presented here are 21 T cell receptor beta chains from one specimen sequenced in a study of PD-L1 blockade in urothelial cancer. Here immunoSEQ multiplex PCR was the method, and the copy in TCRdb shows in-frame clones only, minus some. Of about 55,000 clones detected, 60% to 85% appear once; the ten largest clones hold 3% to 4.5%. Source: PBMCs, taken around atezolizumab (anti-PD-L1) treatment. The receptor source for this set is a man aged 70 or older with urothelial cancer.

This clone came up once. J is TRBJ1-4 and V is TRBV11-2; 11 nucleotides match TRBD1. CDR1 is SGHAT and CDR2 is FQNNGV in the germline V gene. CDR3 size: 14 residues. V was pared by 6 bases and J by 10 bases, with 7 bases of the junction left unmatched. Here the CDR3 DNA reads TGTGCCAGCAGGGATCCCGGGACAGGGGGAAAACTGTTTTTT. Its protein is CASRDPGTGGKLFF.

J is TRBJ2-3 and V is TRBV19, with 9 bases identical to TRBD1. CDR1 is LNHDA and CDR2 is SQIVND in the germline V gene (reference sequence). CDR3 length: 15 residues. V trimming: 4 bases; J trimming: 4 bases; junction bases outside the gene matches: 6. The CDR3 nucleotides are TGTGCCAGTAGTACCTCGACAGGGGGGCCAGATACGCAGTATTTT. This translates into CASSTSTGGPDTQYF.

This chain uses TRBV19 with TRBJ1-6; maybe TRBD1 (5 bases). V lost 1 base to trimming and J lost 11 bases, with 15 bases between them. The length of the CDR3 is 15 residues. Germline V gives CDR1 LNHDA, CDR2 SQIVND (reference sequence). The chain's CDR3 is CASSIGGQEGAPLHF. The CDR3 DNA reads as TGTGCCAGTAGTATAGGTGGACAAGAAGGGGCACCCCTCCACTTT.

The chain employs TRBV4-3 and TRBJ2-3, with 10 bases aligning to TRBD1. Germline V gives CDR1 LGHNA, CDR2 YSLEER. The CDR3 loop spans 16 amino acids. V was clipped by 5 bases and J by 8 bases; unmatched bases: 13. For the CDR3, the DNA is TGCGCCAGCAGCACCTTGACAGGGGGCGAGGTCGGTACGCAGTATTTT. Residues: CASSTLTGGEVGTQYF.

The chain couples TRBV4-1 to TRBJ2-3; TRBD2 matches 10 bases. From germline, CDR1 is MGHRA and CDR2 YSYEKL. V lost 2 bases and J lost 4; bases outside the gene matches: 6. CDR3 size: 16 residues. CDR3 bases: TGCGCCAGCAGCCAACCTCCCGGGACTAGCGCAGATACGCAGTATTTT. Translation gives CASSQPPGTSADTQYF.

The rearrangement joins TRBV7-2 to TRBJ1-4, with a tentative D call TRBD1 (6 bases). CDR1 and CDR2 from the germline V gene are SGHTA and FQGNSA. Trimming cost V 5 bases and J 3 bases, with 13 bases left between them. The CDR3 spans 15 residues. The CDR3 region has the DNA TGTGCCAGCAGCCCCCCCGGGACACCTAATGAAAAACTGTTTTTT. Protein sequence: CASSPPGTPNEKLFF.

The chain couples TRBV19 to TRBJ1-1, with a possible D match to TRBD1 (6 bases). V shed 5 bases and J shed 4 bases, with 17 bases lying between them. The CDR3 covers 15 residues. Germline CDR1 LNHDA, CDR2 SQIVND (reference sequence). The CDR3 region has the DNA TGTGCCAGTAGTGCCAATTCAGGGGAGGGCACTGAAGCTTTCTTT. Its translation: CASSANSGEGTEAFF.

V usage is TRBV19 and J usage is TRBJ1-3; the D gene is possibly TRBD1 (6 bases). The CDR3 totals 14 residues. Trimming stripped 8 bases from V and 0 bases from J, with 11 bases between. Germline values: CDR1 LNHDA, CDR2 SQIVND (reference sequence). Here the CDR3 reads CASATGISGNTIYF. DNA for the CDR3: TGTGCCAGTGCCACAGGGATCTCTGGAAACACCATATATTTT.

This chain connects TRBV11-3 to TRBJ2-1; TRBD2 aligns across 9 bases. CDR1 SGHNT and CDR2 YENEEA come from the germline V gene. V lost 7 bases and J lost 1; bases outside the gene matches: 8. This CDR3 spans 16 amino acids. The CDR3 sequence is CASKGAGGASYNEQFF. Here the CDR3 DNA reads TGTGCCAGCAAGGGTGCGGGAGGGGCTTCCTACAATGAGCAGTTCTTC.

The chain joins TRBV5-4 to TRBJ2-7; 10 bases are a match to TRBD2. The CDR3 runs to 16 residues. Germline V gives CDR1 SGHNT, CDR2 YYREEE (reference sequence). V shed 1 base and J 6 bases; nucleotides not matched to a gene: 10. The CDR3 reads CASSLPSGGQLGEQYF. As DNA, the CDR3 is TGTGCCAGCAGCTTGCCTAGCGGGGGACAATTGGGCGAGCAGTACTTC.

This clone appeared a single time. The chain links TRBV7-2 to TRBJ2-1; 8 bases are shared with TRBD2. This CDR3 is 17 amino acids long. V shed 5 bases and J 1 base; nucleotides not matched to a gene: 10. Germline lookup yields CDR1 SGHTA and CDR2 FQGNSA. The CDR3 region has the DNA TGTGCCAGCAGCCCCTTACCCGGGACTAGGTCCTACAATGAGCAGTTCTTC. As protein: CASSPLPGTRSYNEQFF.

This clone was recorded at least ten times. J is TRBJ1-1 and V is TRBV7-3, with D perhaps TRBD1 (6 bases). Trimming took off 2 bases at V and 4 bases at J, with 11 bases between the two ends. The CDR3 is made up of 14 amino acids. The germline V gene encodes CDR1 SGHTA and CDR2 FQGTGA. CDR3 sequence: CASSLEGRGTEAFF. The DNA of the CDR3 is TGTGCCAGCAGCTTAGAGGGCAGGGGCACTGAAGCTTTCTTT.

This clone came up a few times. The J gene is TRBJ2-2, the V gene TRBV5-5; no clear D gene. With 5 bases removed from V and 5 bases from J, the gap between germline ends came to 10 bases. Germline CDR1 is SGHKS and CDR2 is YYEKEE (reference sequence). This CDR3 spans 13 amino acids. Here the CDR3 reads CASRPVWTGELFF. The CDR3, as DNA: TGTGCCAGCAGACCGGTATGGACCGGGGAGCTGTTTTTT.

The V call is TRBV18, the J call TRBJ2-5, with 10 bases aligning to TRBD2. J was trimmed by 12 bases and V by 1 base; bases with no gene match: 5. Per germline, CDR1 KGHSH and CDR2 LQKENI. CDR3 length: 13 amino acids. The DNA for the CDR3 is TGTGCCAGCTCACCACAAGCGGGGGGGCCCAAGTACTTC. This translates into CASSPQAGGPKYF.

This chain joins TRBV5-1 and TRBJ2-7, with TRBD2 as a possible D gene (7 bases). The CDR3 contains 15 residues. The V gene lost 7 bases and the J gene lost 0 bases, with 17 bases spanning the gap. Germline-derived CDR1 and CDR2 are SGHRS and YFSETQ. The CDR3 is CASSPGGGLSYEQYF. CDR3 DNA sequence: TGCGCCAGCTCGCCGGGCGGGGGCCTCTCCTACGAGCAGTACTTC.

The rearrangement joins TRBV19 to TRBJ2-2; D call uncertain. V shed 7 bases and J shed 3 bases, with 9 bases lying between them. Germline CDR1 reads LNHDA; CDR2 reads SQIVND (reference sequence). The CDR3 has 13 amino acids. In nucleotides, the CDR3 is TGTGCCAGTAATGTAAAGCACACCGGGGAGCTGTTTTTT. Encoded protein: CASNVKHTGELFF.

This clone was observed a single time. V is TRBV19 and J is TRBJ2-7, with 7 bases that match TRBD2. J gave up 5 bases and V 6 bases, and 7 bases lay outside the gene matches. The CDR3 runs to 13 residues. The V gene's germline CDR1 is LNHDA and CDR2 SQIVND (reference sequence). The CDR3 bases are TGTGCCAGTAGACCCCTCGGGGGGAACGAGCAGTACTTC. It yields the protein CASRPLGGNEQYF.

This chain links TRBV2 with TRBJ2-2; D uncertain. This CDR3 contains 15 residues. V gave up 6 bases and J gave up 5 bases, with 16 bases separating them. Germline V gene lookup returns CDR1 SNHLY and CDR2 FYNNEI. CDR3 nucleotides: TGTGCCAGCAGCGACACCCCGGTTTCGACCGGGGAGCTGTTTTTT. It encodes CASSDTPVSTGELFF.

The chain has TRBV19 and TRBJ2-7, with 10 bases fitting TRBD1. J was trimmed by 3 bases and V by 7 bases; bases with no gene match: 12. This CDR3 contains 16 residues. From germline, CDR1 is LNHDA and CDR2 SQIVND (reference sequence). CDR3 protein: CASTPGGGQGSYEQYF. CDR3 in DNA: TGTGCCAGTACTCCTGGGGGGGGACAGGGGAGCTACGAGCAGTACTTC.

This chain connects TRBV7-6 to TRBJ2-5; no reliable D call. The V end was cut by 2 bases, the J end by 5 bases, with 3 bases between. This CDR3 contains 11 residues. From germline, CDR1 is SGHVS and CDR2 FNYEAQ. This CDR3 reads CASSLSETQYF. In DNA form, the CDR3 reads TGTGCCAGCAGCTTAAGCGAGACCCAGTACTTC.

The rearrangement joins TRBV14 to TRBJ2-3; 7 positions agree with TRBD2. CDR1 and CDR2 from the germline V gene are SGHDN and FVKESK. Unmatched junction bases numbered 8, after V lost 0 bases and J lost 8 bases. CDR3 length equals 15 residues. The CDR3 region has the DNA TGTGCCAGCAGCCAAGATACTAGCGAGTTTACTACGCAGTATTTT. Residues: CASSQDTSEFTTQYF.